The T cell receptor beta chain under discussion was sequenced for a study of beta chain bispecific antibodies for T cell cancers. Study overall: Surface TRBV12 (TRBV12-3) was on Jurkat, TRBV5-5 on HPB-ALL.

Clonotypes were quantified using unique molecular identifier barcodes. TCRdb recomputed calls from the 5' RACE reads with MiXCR, one row per CDR3 protein. Here the sample spans 20,000 or so distinct CDR3 sequences, under 3% being singletons. Study results and caveats: In these mixed samples, most targeted TRBV reads derived from the leukemia cell line.

Expansion lasted 2 to 4 days, with either anti-CD3 antibody OKT3 or CD3/CD28 beads. Deletions cut 0 bases from V and 0 bases from J, with 6 bases between. This CDR3 is built from 15 residues. The germline gives CDR1 MNHNS, CDR2 SASEGT. This clonotype was recorded at least ten times. Antigen specificity is unknown. The chain has TRBV6-1 and TRBJ1-3; D not resolved. Sequenced input: healthy donor T cells cultured with leukemia cells. This TCR derives from a human donor in good health. Some clones in this sample may be carry-over from other donors' samples. CDR3 sequence (DNA): TGTGCCAGCAGTGAAGCGGCTCCCTCTGGAAACACCATATATTTT. It specifies CASSEAAPSGNTIYF.